A selection of T cell receptor beta chains follows, all from one sample in a study of cytomegalovirus exposure and HLA in healthy donors. Sequenced by immunoSEQ multiplex PCR; TCRdb stores in-frame clones only, minus some. The sample comprises nearly 300,000 clones, roughly 85% of which are singletons, and about 4% rests with the top ten. The sample consisted of PBMCs. All receptors come from a man between 35 and 55 years old in good health and CMV-seropositive. CDR3s include the opening cysteine and the closing phenylalanine or tryptophan. The D gene is left open where the match is weak. Only some rows state a clone size, as once, few, many or a class for expanded clones.

>NA|TRBV7-3|NA|TRBJ2-1
TGTGCCAGCAGCCCGGGTGGTGTAGACAATGAGCAGTTCTTC
CASSPGGVDNEQFF
>NA|TRBV5-1|TRBD1|TRBJ2-2
TGCGCCAGCAGCCCTGGACAGGAGAGACCCGGGGAGCTGTTTTTT
CASSPGQERPGELFF
>NA|TRBV18|NA|TRBJ2-6
TGTGCCAGCTCACCACCCCCCAGAACTGGGGCCAACGTCCTGACTTTC
CASSPPPRTGANVLTF
>NA|TRBV27|TRBD1|TRBJ1-3
TGTGCCAGCAGTAAGGGGGCTTCCGGAAACACCATATATTTT
CASSKGASGNTIYF
>few|TRBV6-1|NA|TRBJ2-1
TGTGCCAGCAGTGCAGGTCGGCCACCTGAGCAGTTCTTC
CASSAGRPPEQFF
>NA|TRBV2|TRBD2|TRBJ2-1
TGTGCCAGCAGTGGAGTAGCGGGCTCCTACAATGAGCAGTTCTTC
CASSGVAGSYNEQFF
>NA|TRBV6-5|NA|TRBJ1-2
TGTGCCAGCTCTAACGGGGGGGACTATGGCTACACCTTC
CASSNGGDYGYTF
>NA|TRBV29-1|NA|TRBJ2-2
TGCAGCGTTGAGGGTCAGGGCTCCGGGGAGCTGTTTTTT
CSVEGQGSGELFF
>NA|TRBV7-9|NA|TRBJ1-2
TGTGCCAGCAGCTTAGGAGGCCTGGGCTACACCTTC
CASSLGGLGYTF
>NA|TRBV13|NA|TRBJ2-2
TGTGCCAGCAGCTTGCCGGGAGCCCCCACCGGGGAGCTGTTTTTT
CASSLPGAPTGELFF
>NA|TRBV6-1|TRBD2|TRBJ2-7
TGTGCCAGCAGTGCTGGGACTAGCGGGCCCACCTACGAGCAGTACTTC
CASSAGTSGPTYEQYF
>NA|TRBV27|TRBD1|TRBJ2-1
TGTGCCAGCAGTTTCGGGACAGGGAGCAATGAGCAGTTCTTC
CASSFGTGSNEQFF
>NA|TRBV28|NA|TRBJ2-1
TGTGCCAGCAGTATCCCAGGGTACAATGAGCAGTTCTTC
CASSIPGYNEQFF
>NA|TRBV28|NA|TRBJ1-4
TGTGCCAGCAGGATGGACAGCCTGGGAGAAAAACTGTTTTTT
CASRMDSLGEKLFF
>NA|TRBV2|TRBD1|TRBJ1-5
TGTGCCAGCAGGCAGACAGGGGCTAGTAGCAATCAGCCCCAGCATTTT
CASRQTGASSNQPQHF
>NA|TRBV27|NA|TRBJ1-2
TGTGCCAGCAGTTTAGCGCCGACCTGGGGGCATGGCTACACCTTC
CASSLAPTWGHGYTF
>NA|TRBV4-1|NA|TRBJ2-1
TGCGCCAGCAGCCAAGCGGACTGGCCTAGCATTGATGAGCAGTTCTTC
CASSQADWPSIDEQFF
>NA|TRBV5-4|TRBD2|TRBJ2-7
TGTGCCAGCAGCTTGGCCGGGATAGCGGGCTCCTACGAGCAGTACTTC
CASSLAGIAGSYEQYF
>NA|TRBV19|NA|TRBJ2-7
TGTGCCAGTAGTATAGCGGGAAACTCCTACGAGCAGTACTTC
CASSIAGNSYEQYF
>NA|TRBV28|NA|TRBJ1-3
TGTGCCAGCAGTCTCCCCGGGAGCTCTGGAAACACCATATATTTT
CASSLPGSSGNTIYF
>once|TRBV19|TRBD1|TRBJ2-1
TGTGCCAGTAGTAAAAACCGGGACAGGGGTTACAATGAGCAGTTCTTC
CASSKNRDRGYNEQFF
>NA|TRBV10-3|NA|TRBJ2-2
TGTGCCATCCCCAAGCGGCCGGGACTTGAGAACACCGGGGAGCTGTTTTTT
CAIPKRPGLENTGELFF
>NA|TRBV19|TRBD1|TRBJ1-1
TGTGCCAGTAGTAAAGACAGGGGTTATGCGAACACTGAAGCTTTCTTT
CASSKDRGYANTEAFF
>NA|TRBV6-5|TRBD2|TRBJ2-3
TGTGCCAGCAGACTAGCGGGCCTATCTTCAGATACGCAGTATTTT
CASRLAGLSSDTQYF
>NA|TRBV28|TRBD1|TRBJ2-3
TGTGCCAGCAGTCGACGCGGGACAGGGATAAGCACAGATACGCAGTATTTT
CASSRRGTGISTDTQYF
>NA|TRBV29-1|TRBD2|TRBJ2-7
TGCAGCGTGGGGACTAGCGGGACGTACGAGCAGTACTTC
CSVGTSGTYEQYF
>NA|TRBV4-3|NA|TRBJ2-7
TGCGCCAGCAGCCAAGATATGTCCTACGAGCAGTACTTC
CASSQDMSYEQYF
>few|TRBV6-1|NA|TRBJ1-2
TGTGCCAGCACTTACGAGTCTGCTAACTATGGCTACACCTTC
CASTYESANYGYTF
>NA|TRBV5-3|TRBD1|TRBJ1-5
TGTGCCAGAAGGGTGGGGCAGGGGGACAATCAGCCCCAGCATTTT
CARRVGQGDNQPQHF
>once|TRBV19|TRBD1|TRBJ1-2
TGTGCCAGTAGTCGGGGGACAGGGGGCGCCTATGGCTACACCTTC
CASSRGTGGAYGYTF
>NA|TRBV4-3|TRBD2|TRBJ2-2
TGCGCCAGCAGCCAAGACTGGCGGGAGGTTCCCGGGGAGCTGTTTTTT
CASSQDWREVPGELFF
>NA|TRBV15|NA|TRBJ2-7
TGTGCCACCAGCAGCCAGACAAGCTCCTACGAGCAGTACTTC
CATSSQTSSYEQYF
>NA|TRBV29-1|NA|TRBJ1-4
TGCAGCGCCCGGACAGCAACTAATGAAAAACTGTTTTTT
CSARTATNEKLFF
>NA|TRBV28|TRBD1|TRBJ1-2
TGTGCCAGCCTCCTCGAGCCCCGGACAGGGTATGGCTACACCTTC
CASLLEPRTGYGYTF
>NA|TRBV15|NA|TRBJ2-1
TGTGCCACCAGCTTGAGCCTCGGAGGGGACGATGAGCAGTTCTTC
CATSLSLGGDDEQFF
>NA|TRBV30|NA|TRBJ1-5
TGTGCCTGGAGTTGGGGGGAGCAACAGCCCCAGCATTTT
CAWSWGEQQPQHF
>NA|TRBV5-6|NA|TRBJ2-1
TGTGCCAGCTTTGGGCGGGGCCGTACTCTACCTTCCTACAATGAGCAGTTCTTC
CASFGRGRTLPSYNEQFF
>once|TRBV7-3|TRBD1|TRBJ1-1
TGTGCCAGCAGCGGGACAGGGAGTACTGAAGCTTTCTTT
CASSGTGSTEAFF
>NA|TRBV6-6|TRBD2|TRBJ2-7
TGTGCCAGCAGTTCCCTAGCGGGGGGGGACGGGCGCGAGCAGTACTTC
CASSSLAGGDGREQYF
>NA|TRBV2|TRBD2|TRBJ2-3
TGTGCCAGCAGCCTAGCGGTGACTAGCACAGATACGCAGTATTTT
CASSLAVTSTDTQYF
>NA|TRBV2|TRBD2|TRBJ2-5
TGTGCCAGCAGTAAGACTAGCGTGGGAGAGACCCAGTACTTC
CASSKTSVGETQYF